Presented here are 16 T cell receptor beta chains from one specimen sequenced in a study of control samples from healthy donors and cancer patients. Method: immunoSEQ multiplex PCR; TCRdb's copy keeps in-frame clones and lacks some. The repertoire holds fewer than 300,000 clones, with 82% as singletons. Sequenced sample: PBMCs. The receptors originated from a woman aged 60-70 years with lung cancer.

The chain uses TRBV28 and TRBJ2-2, with D tentatively TRBD1 (6 bases). The V gene lost 3 bases and the J gene lost 6 bases, with 11 bases spanning the gap. Germline V CDR1 and CDR2: MDHEN, SYDVKM. The CDR3 is 14 residues long. CDR3 sequence: CASSFQGTAGELFF. The DNA for the CDR3 is TGTGCCAGCAGTTTTCAGGGGACCGCCGGGGAGCTGTTTTTT.

This chain joins TRBV4-2 and TRBJ1-1; D not certain. The V end was cut by 0 bases, the J end by 0 bases, with 11 bases between. The length of the CDR3 is 16 residues. Germline V gene sequence: CDR1 LGHNA, CDR2 YNFKEQ. The CDR3 DNA reads TGTGCCAGCAGCCAAGATCCTCACCAGGTGAACACTGAAGCTTTCTTT. It yields the protein CASSQDPHQVNTEAFF.

The rearrangement uses TRBV28 and TRBJ1-5; D is unclear. Germline CDR1 is MDHEN and CDR2 is SYDVKM. V was pared by 3 bases and J by 0 bases, with 9 bases between. The CDR3 covers 15 residues. The CDR3 sequence is CASSLAGYSNQPQHF. CDR3 nucleotide sequence: TGTGCCAGCAGTTTGGCCGGGTATAGCAATCAGCCCCAGCATTTT. The full variable domain, rest sourced from reference TRBV28 and TRBJ1-5, is DVKVTQSSRYLVKRTGEKVFLECVQDMDHENMFWYRQDPGLGLRLIYFSYDVKMKEKGDIPEGYSVSREKKERFSLILESASTNQTSMYLCASSLAGYSNQPQHFGDGTRLSIL.

This sequence joins TRBV2 and TRBJ2-7; 7 nucleotides match TRBD1. The CDR3 loop spans 15 amino acids. The J segment lost 3 bases and the V segment lost 7 bases, leaving 12 bases of the junction unmatched. Germline V gene data show CDR1 as SNHLY and CDR2 as FYNNEI. The CDR3 loop reads CASTIIGGNGYEQYF. Here the CDR3 DNA reads TGTGCCAGCACTATCATAGGGGGCAATGGCTACGAGCAGTACTTC.

The rearrangement uses TRBV3-1 (or the pseudogene TRBV3-2) and TRBJ2-1; the D is unclear. Trimming left V 1 base short and J 7 bases short, with 5 bases between. CDR3 length equals 12 residues. Germline-derived CDR1 and CDR2 are LGHDT and YNNKEL (reference sequence). The CDR3 region has the DNA TGTGCCAGCAGCCAAGTAGGGAATGAGCAGTTCTTC. It codes for CASSQVGNEQFF.

In its sample, this clone was seen a few times. The chain links TRBV7-9 to TRBJ1-5; no definite D call. Germline loops: CDR1 SEHNR, CDR2 FQNEAQ (reference sequence). The CDR3 extends over 12 amino acids. V was trimmed by 8 bases and J by 9 bases, leaving 14 bases between them. DNA of the CDR3: TGTGCCAGCTCCCTCCCCCAAGGGCCCCAGCATTTT. This translates into CASSLPQGPQHF.

This clone was seen more than once but under ten times. The chain has TRBV5-1 and TRBJ1-1; 10 nucleotides agree with TRBD1. The CDR3 sequence is 21 residues long. The V gene's germline CDR1 is SGHRS and CDR2 YFSETQ. V lost 3 bases to trimming and J lost 6 bases; unmatched junction nucleotides: 26. The CDR3 is CASSSTLRYLGTGVELSEAFF. The CDR3 nucleotides are TGCGCCAGCAGCTCCACACTAAGGTACCTGGGGACAGGGGTTGAACTCTCTGAAGCTTTCTTT.

V usage is TRBV20-1 and J usage is TRBJ2-7; TRBD2 aligns across 7 bases. The CDR3 loop spans 11 amino acids. V gave up 6 bases and J gave up 6 bases; unmatched junction bases: 5. The germline V gene encodes CDR1 DFQATT and CDR2 SNEGSKA (reference sequence). The CDR3 coding sequence is TGCAGTGCCAGATGGGGGGGCGAGCAGTACTTC. It yields the protein CSARWGGEQYF.

The rearrangement uses TRBV7-6 and TRBJ2-2, with 8 bases matching TRBD2. The CDR3 runs to 18 residues. The J segment lost 3 bases and the V segment lost 4 bases, leaving 13 bases of the junction unmatched. From germline, CDR1 is SGHVS and CDR2 FNYEAQ. This chain's CDR3 is CASSSSYSGASDTGELFF. The CDR3 bases are TGTGCCAGCAGCTCAAGCTATAGCGGGGCCTCGGACACCGGGGAGCTGTTTTTT.

This rearrangement joins TRBV18 to TRBJ2-4, with 7 positions matching TRBD2. CDR1 and CDR2 from the germline V gene are KGHSH and LQKENI. The V and J ends lost 0 bases and 7 bases, in that order; junction bases with no gene match: 3. The CDR3 loop spans 14 amino acids. CDR3 coding DNA: TGTGCCAGCTCACCACCGGGAGGGAGCAACATTCAGTACTTC. As protein: CASSPPGGSNIQYF.

The chain has TRBV5-1 and TRBJ1-1, with D perhaps matching TRBD1 (5 bases). This CDR3 contains 18 residues. With 0 bases removed from V and 11 bases from J, the gap between germline ends came to 29 bases. CDR1 and CDR2 (germline): SGHRS, YFSETQ. CDR3 sequence (DNA): TGCGCCAGCAGCTTGGGAGGTAGCGCAGGGCGAATTTCCGATAAGGCTTTCTTT. This codes for CASSLGGSAGRISDKAFF.

This clone was counted ten times or more. The chain joins TRBV7-6 to TRBJ2-1; TRBD1 aligns across 8 bases. Germline V gene lookup returns CDR1 SGHVS and CDR2 FNYEAQ. This CDR3 has 16 residues. The trim removed 5 bases at V and 0 bases at J, leaving 6 bases unmatched. The CDR3 reads CASSPRQGSSYNEQFF. In DNA, the CDR3 is TGTGCCAGCAGCCCAAGACAGGGGAGCTCCTACAATGAGCAGTTCTTC.

The chain is built from TRBV7-3 and TRBJ2-5; 8 positions match TRBD2. The V gene end was trimmed by 5 bases and the J gene end by 5 bases; junction bases not matched to a gene: 7. This CDR3 has 14 amino acids. The V gene's germline CDR1 is SGHTA and CDR2 FQGTGA. This chain's CDR3 is CASSMFSGVETQYF. Written as DNA, the CDR3 is TGTGCCAGCAGCATGTTTAGCGGGGTGGAGACCCAGTACTTC. Full variable domain (remainder filled in from reference TRBV7-3 and TRBJ2-5): GAGVSQTPSNKVTEKGKYVELRCDPISGHTALYWYRQSLGQGPEFLIYFQGTGAADDSGLPNDRFFAVRPEGSVSTLKIQRTERGDSAVYLCASSMFSGVETQYFGPGTRLLVL.

The chain joins TRBV6-5 to TRBJ2-5; D is uncertain. Deletions cut 6 bases from V and 5 bases from J, with 13 bases between. This CDR3 region has 13 residues. Germline assignment: CDR1 MNHEY and CDR2 SVGAGI. The CDR3 is CASSLGPRETQYF. CDR3 sequence (DNA): TGTGCCAGCAGCCTCGGACCCCGGGAGACCCAGTACTTC.

The chain has TRBV5-1 and TRBJ2-7, with D perhaps matching TRBD2 (7 bases). Germline V gives CDR1 SGHRS, CDR2 YFSETQ. This CDR3 is 13 amino acids long. Between the trimmed V and J ends, which lost 4 bases and 2 bases, there was a span of 10 bases. The CDR3 loop reads CASSRGGPYEQYF. The CDR3 nucleotides are TGCGCCAGCAGCAGGGGGGGGCCCTACGAGCAGTACTTC.

J is TRBJ1-6 and V is TRBV6-6, with 8 bases fitting TRBD1. The V gene end was trimmed by 7 bases and the J gene end by 8 bases; junction bases not matched to a gene: 7. The CDR3 spans 14 residues. Germline V gene lookup returns CDR1 MNHNY and CDR2 SVGAGI (reference sequence). Here the CDR3 DNA reads TGTGCCAGCAATTCCGGGACAGGAGATTCACCCCTCCACTTT. Residues: CASNSGTGDSPLHF.